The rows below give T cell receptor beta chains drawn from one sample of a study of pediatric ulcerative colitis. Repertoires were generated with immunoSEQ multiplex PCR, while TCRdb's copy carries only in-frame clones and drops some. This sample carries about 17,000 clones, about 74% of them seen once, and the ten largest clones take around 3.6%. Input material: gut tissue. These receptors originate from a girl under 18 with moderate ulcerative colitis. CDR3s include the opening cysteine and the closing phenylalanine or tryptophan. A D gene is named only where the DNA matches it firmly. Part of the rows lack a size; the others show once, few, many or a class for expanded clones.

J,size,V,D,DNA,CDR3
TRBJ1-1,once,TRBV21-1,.,TGTGCCAGTGACACTGAAGCTTTCTTT,CASDTEAFF
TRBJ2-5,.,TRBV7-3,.,TGTGCCAGCAGCTTAAGGGGGGGACACCCCCAAGAGACCCAGTACTTC,CASSLRGGHPQETQYF
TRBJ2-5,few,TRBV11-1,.,TGTGCCAGCAGCTTAGGAGAGACCCAGTACTTC,CASSLGETQYF
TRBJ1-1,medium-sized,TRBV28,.,TGTGCCAGCACTCAGGCGCCGCGAAGCACTGAAGCTTTCTTT,CASTQAPRSTEAFF
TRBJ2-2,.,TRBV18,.,TGTGCCAGCTCACCACCCACACGAAACACCGGGGAGCTGTTTTTT,CASSPPTRNTGELFF
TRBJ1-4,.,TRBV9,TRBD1,TGTGCCAGCAGCTCGACAGGGGGCGAAAAACTGTTTTTT,CASSSTGGEKLFF
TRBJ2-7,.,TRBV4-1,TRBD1,TGCGCCAGCAGCCACACCGGGACAGGGTCCTACGAGCAGTACTTC,CASSHTGTGSYEQYF
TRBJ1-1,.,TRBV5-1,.,TGCGCCAGCAGCTTGGGTACAGCCAACACTGAAGCTTTCTTT,CASSLGTANTEAFF
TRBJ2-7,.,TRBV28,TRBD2,TGTGCCAGCAGTCACTCTAGCGGTCCCCCGTCCGAGCAGTACTTC,CASSHSSGPPSEQYF
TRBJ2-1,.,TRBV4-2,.,TGTGCCAGCAGCCAAGGAAGTACAAATGAGCAGTTCTTC,CASSQGSTNEQFF
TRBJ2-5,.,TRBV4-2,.,TGTGCCAGCAGCCAGGGGTCTAGCGTCCAAGAGACCCAGTACTTC,CASSQGSSVQETQYF
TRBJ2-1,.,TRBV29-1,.,TGCAGCGTTGGGTCCGGCAGGATGAATGAGCAGTTCTTC,CSVGSGRMNEQFF
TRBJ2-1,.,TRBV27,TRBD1,TGTGCCAGCAGTCTATGGGGACAGGGGGCTAATGAGCAGTTCTTC,CASSLWGQGANEQFF
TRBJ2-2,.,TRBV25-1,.,TGTGCCAGCAGTGAACCGAGGGGTCACCCGGGGACCGGGGAGCTGTTTTTT,CASSEPRGHPGTGELFF
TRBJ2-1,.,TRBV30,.,TGTGCCTGGAGTCGTCAGGGGCCCGTTGGCGACAATGAGCAGTTCTTC,CAWSRQGPVGDNEQFF
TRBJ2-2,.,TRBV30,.,TGTGCCTGGTTAGGGGCGACAAATCCCACTCCGAACACCGGGGAGCTGTTTTTT,CAWLGATNPTPNTGELFF
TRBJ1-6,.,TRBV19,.,TGTGCCAGTAGTGCCTTGCCGGGACACACCCTCCACTTT,CASSALPGHTLHF
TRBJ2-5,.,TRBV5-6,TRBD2,TGTGCCAGCAGCTTGGCCGGGGGGGAGACCCAGTACTTC,CASSLAGGETQYF
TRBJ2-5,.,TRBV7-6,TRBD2,TGTGCCAGCAGCTTGGGTGGGAGGGCAGAGACCCAGTACTTC,CASSLGGRAETQYF
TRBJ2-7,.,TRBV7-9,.,TGTGCCAGCAGCTTAGTATCACGGGAGAGCTCCTACGAGCAGTACTTC,CASSLVSRESSYEQYF
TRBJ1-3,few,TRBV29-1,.,TGCAGCGCCAAGGGTAACGGAAACACCATATATTTT,CSAKGNGNTIYF
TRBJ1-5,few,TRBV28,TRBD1,TGTGCCAGCTCCCTTCCCGCGGGACAGCAGAATCAGCCCCAGCATTTT,CASSLPAGQQNQPQHF
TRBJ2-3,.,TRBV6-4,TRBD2,TGTGCCAGCAGTGGTAGCGGGGGGGCCGCAGATACGCAGTATTTT,CASSGSGGAADTQYF
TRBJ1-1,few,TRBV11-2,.,TGTGCCAGCAGCTTGATGCGGAACACTGAAGCTTTCTTT,CASSLMRNTEAFF
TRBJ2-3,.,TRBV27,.,TGTGCCAGCAGTTTAAATCGGACACACCAGGCAGATACGCAGTATTTT,CASSLNRTHQADTQYF
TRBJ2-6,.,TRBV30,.,TGTGCCTGGATCTCAGGGTACCCCATCTTCTCTGGGGCCAACGTCCTGACTTTC,CAWISGYPIFSGANVLTF
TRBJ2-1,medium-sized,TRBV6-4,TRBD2,TGTGCCAGCAGTGATACTAGCGGGAGTTACAATGAGCAGTTCTTC,CASSDTSGSYNEQFF
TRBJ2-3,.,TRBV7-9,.,TGTGCCAGCAGGACCGAAGGGAATACGCAGTATTTT,CASRTEGNTQYF
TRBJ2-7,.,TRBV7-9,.,TGTGCCAGCAGCTTATTCTCCCAGGGCCCCCATAACGAGCAGTACTTC,CASSLFSQGPHNEQYF
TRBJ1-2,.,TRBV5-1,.,TGCGCCAGCAGCTTGGTTTCGACAGATGGCTATGGCTACACCTTC,CASSLVSTDGYGYTF
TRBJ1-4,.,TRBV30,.,TGTGCCTGGGCGGTAGGGTTGAGGGAAAAACTGTTTTTT,CAWAVGLREKLFF
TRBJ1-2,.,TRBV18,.,TGTGCCAGCTCACCTAAAGTTCCTCCAGGGCTAGGCTACACCTTC,CASSPKVPPGLGYTF
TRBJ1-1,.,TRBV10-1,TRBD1,TGCGCCAGCAGTGATTCCGGGACAGGGCCGATTGAAGCTTTCTTT,CASSDSGTGPIEAFF
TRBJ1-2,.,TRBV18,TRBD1,TGTGCCAGCTCATCCATGACCGGGACAGTCTCCTATGGCTACACCTTC,CASSSMTGTVSYGYTF
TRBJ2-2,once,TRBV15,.,TGTGCCACCAGCGAGATAGGGACCGGGGAGCTGTTTTTT,CATSEIGTGELFF
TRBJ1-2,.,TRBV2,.,TGTGCCAGCAGTGACGAAGCTAACTATGGCTACACCTTC,CASSDEANYGYTF
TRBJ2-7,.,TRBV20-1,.,TGCAGTGCTAGAGATCTCACCGAGCAGTACTTC,CSARDLTEQYF
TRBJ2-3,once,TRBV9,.,TGTGCCAGCAGCGTAGGTCCTAGTTCGACGCAGTATTTT,CASSVGPSSTQYF
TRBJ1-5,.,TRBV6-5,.,TGTGCCAGCAGTTACGACCCCCCGGATCAGCCCCAGCATTTT,CASSYDPPDQPQHF
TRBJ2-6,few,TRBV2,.,TGTGCCAGCACTCCTCCAGGGCTTCGTCCTTCTGGGGCCAACGTCCTGACTTTC,CASTPPGLRPSGANVLTF
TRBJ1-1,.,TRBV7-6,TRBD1,TGTGCCAGCAGCGTGTCCGGGACAGCTGAAGCTTTCTTT,CASSVSGTAEAFF
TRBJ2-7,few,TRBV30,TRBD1,TGTGCCTGGAGTAGAGGGGGCCCCTACGAGCAGTACTTC,CAWSRGGPYEQYF
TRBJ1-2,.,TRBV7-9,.,TGTGCCAGCAGCGCCCAGAACTATGGCTACACCTTC,CASSAQNYGYTF
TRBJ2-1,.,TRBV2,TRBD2,TGTGCCAGCAGTGTAGGACTAGCGGGAGCTAATGAGCAGTTCTTC,CASSVGLAGANEQFF
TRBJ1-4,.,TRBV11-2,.,TGTGCCAGCAGCTTATTGGGGGCAGCAACTAATGAAAAACTGTTTTTT,CASSLLGAATNEKLFF
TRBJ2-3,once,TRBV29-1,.,TGCAGCGTTGAAGATCGTCTCGGATCTAGCACAGATACGCAGTATTTT,CSVEDRLGSSTDTQYF
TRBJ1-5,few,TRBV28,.,TGTGCCAGCAGCTCGGGCCCTAGCAATCAGCCCCAGCATTTT,CASSSGPSNQPQHF
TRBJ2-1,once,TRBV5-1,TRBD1,TGCGCCAGCGCAAGCCTATCGACAGGGGCCGATGAGCAGTTCTTC,CASASLSTGADEQFF
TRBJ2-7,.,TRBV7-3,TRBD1,TGTGCCAGCAGCCCGGGACAGGGGGCCGACGAGCAGTACTTC,CASSPGQGADEQYF
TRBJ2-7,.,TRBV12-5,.,TGTGCTAGTGGTTTGTACGTCCTTACGGGCGTTTCCTACGAGCAGTACTTC,CASGLYVLTGVSYEQYF
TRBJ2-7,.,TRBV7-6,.,TGTGCCAGCAGCCTCGCTGCCACCTACGAGCAGTACTTC,CASSLAATYEQYF